This T cell receptor (beta chain) was sequenced in a study of cytomegalovirus exposure and HLA in healthy donors. Across the whole study: The study's early data release held about 85 million unique TCRs from HLA-typed donors. Study results and limitations: Presence/absence comparisons presumed near-even sequencing depth among donors. CMV serostatus stood as the only immune exposure information on hand. The likely origin of a cluster of highly shared sequence variants was a sequencing artifact.

In the case of this clone: Its target is unknown.

A multiplex PCR was run with 60 Vbeta primers and 13 Jbeta primers. The table came from immunoSEQ multiplex PCR; TCRdb's copy has only in-frame clones and leaves some out. The table lists about 170,000 clones, approximately 77% of them singletons. Germline V gives CDR1 LGHNA, CDR2 YNFKEQ. CDR3 length: 19 residues. After removal of 4 bases from V and 0 bases from J, the junction contained 12 bases not matched to a gene. The TCR comes from a male donor in good health and CMV-seronegative. The chain couples TRBV4-2 to TRBJ2-6, with 7 bases that match TRBD1. Sequencing was done on a sample of PBMCs. CDR3: CASSLTSGTVGSGANVLTF. The CDR3 DNA reads TGTGCCAGCAGCCTAACTTCCGGGACAGTGGGCTCTGGGGCCAACGTCCTGACTTTC.